This is a list of T cell receptor beta chains from one sample in a study of beta chain features in type 1 diabetes. Data came from immunoSEQ multiplex PCR; TCRdb stores just in-frame clones and leaves some out. In the table there are hundreds of thousands of clones, over 10% of which are singletons. The sequenced material came from naive CD4+ T cells from blood. Every receptor here comes from a man in his late teens or twenties with type 1 diabetes. Each CDR3 is given with its conserved first and last residue. A D gene is named only where the DNA matches it firmly. Size is stated for part of the rows, as once, few or many counts, or as a class when the clone is expanded.

j_call clone_size d_call v_call cdr3_nt cdr3_aa
TRBJ1-6 NA NA TRBV7-2 TGTGCCAGCAGCTTATTACTAGCCAATTCACCCCTCCACTTT CASSLLLANSPLHF
TRBJ1-6 few NA TRBV15 TGTGCCACAGCGCGAGGGGGTGTAGCCCGGGGTGACTCACCCCTCCACTTT CATARGGVARGDSPLHF
TRBJ2-2 few TRBD1 TRBV4-1 TGCGCCAGCAGCCAAGATTGGGGATCCACAGGGGGAGTGGGGACCGGGGAGCTGTTTTTT CASSQDWGSTGGVGTGELFF
TRBJ1-1 few NA TRBV29-1 TGCAGCGTTGCAGGGAGAATGAACACTGAAGCTTTCTTT CSVAGRMNTEAFF
TRBJ2-7 NA NA TRBV7-3 TGTGCCAGCAGCTTAACGCGGGGAAGCGACGAGCAGTACTTC CASSLTRGSDEQYF
TRBJ1-1 few NA TRBV7-9 TGTGCCAGCAGCCTCGGGAGGTCCCTTCCCACTGAAGCTTTCTTT CASSLGRSLPTEAFF
TRBJ1-6 once NA TRBV7-9 TGTGCCAGCAGCTTGGTCCCAAACAGGGATCGGGATTCACCCCTCCACTTT CASSLVPNRDRDSPLHF
TRBJ1-2 few NA TRBV27 TGTGCCAGCAGTTTTCAGGGGCAGGGGTATGGCTACACCTTC CASSFQGQGYGYTF
TRBJ2-7 few NA TRBV4-1 TGCGCCAGCAGCCAAGAACAGGGGGGGTACGAGCAGTACTTC CASSQEQGGYEQYF
TRBJ2-1 few NA TRBV7-9 TGTGCCAGCAGCCCCCCTATGTTTCAAGGGAAGGGATCCTACAATGAGCAGTTCTTC CASSPPMFQGKGSYNEQFF
TRBJ1-1 NA TRBD1 TRBV27 TGTGCCAGCAGTCAGGGACAGGTGAACACTGAAGCTTTCTTT CASSQGQVNTEAFF
TRBJ2-7 NA TRBD1 TRBV30 TGTGCCTGGACAGGGGGCGACTACGAGCAGTACTTC CAWTGGDYEQYF
TRBJ2-7 NA NA TRBV30 TGTGCCTGGAGTGTGACCTTCTACGAGCAGTACTTC CAWSVTFYEQYF
TRBJ1-1 few TRBD1 TRBV7-2 TGTGCCAGCAGCTTAACAGGGGGAAGGTACGGCACTGAAGCTTTCTTT CASSLTGGRYGTEAFF
TRBJ2-3 few NA TRBV18 TGTGCCAGCTCACCAGGCAGCAGCACAGATACGCAGTATTTT CASSPGSSTDTQYF
TRBJ1-2 NA NA TRBV7-9 TGTGCCAGCAGCTTACGGACAGCATATGGCTACACCTTC CASSLRTAYGYTF
TRBJ2-7 few NA TRBV28 TGTGCCAGCAGTCCCCGGACAGCCGCCTACGAGCAGTACTTC CASSPRTAAYEQYF
TRBJ2-7 few NA TRBV30 TGTGCCTGGAGTGGGACATCCTACGAGCAGTACTTC CAWSGTSYEQYF
TRBJ1-2 NA TRBD1 TRBV27 TGTGCCAGCAGCCTCGGGACAGGGGTGGGAGGCTACACCTTC CASSLGTGVGGYTF
TRBJ1-1 NA TRBD1 TRBV4-1 TGCGCCAGCAGCCACTCGGGACAGACGAACACTGAAGCTTTCTTT CASSHSGQTNTEAFF
TRBJ2-7 NA TRBD1 TRBV29-1 TGCAGCGCCCGGACAGGAGTCTACGAGCAGTACTTC CSARTGVYEQYF
TRBJ2-1 NA TRBD2 TRBV6-5 TGTGCCAGCAGTTACTCCCTAGCGGGGGGGCATGAGCAGTTCTTC CASSYSLAGGHEQFF
TRBJ2-7 NA NA TRBV28 TGTGCCAGCAGTTTGAGAGGTCGGGGGTACGAGCAGTACTTC CASSLRGRGYEQYF
TRBJ1-1 few NA TRBV6-6 TGTGCCAGCAGTTACCGGACGAACACTGAAGCTTTCTTT CASSYRTNTEAFF
TRBJ2-2 NA TRBD1 TRBV30 TGTGCCTGGAGTGTACAGGGGGGATCCGGGGAGCTGTTTTTT CAWSVQGGSGELFF
TRBJ2-3 NA NA TRBV21-1 TGTGCCAGCAGCTCCCGACAGTATCGAGCAGATACGCAGTATTTT CASSSRQYRADTQYF
TRBJ1-2 NA NA TRBV10-3 TGTGCCATCAGGGCGACAGGCAACTATGGCTACACCTTC CAIRATGNYGYTF
TRBJ2-2 few NA TRBV30 TGTGCCTGGACGGGGGTGGGCACCGGGGAGCTGTTTTTT CAWTGVGTGELFF
TRBJ1-1 few TRBD1 TRBV30 TGTGCCTGGGACAGGGTTCCCGCTGAAGCTTTCTTT CAWDRVPAEAFF
TRBJ1-2 once NA TRBV20-1 TGCAGTGCTCCAGCTAACTATGGCTACACCTTC CSAPANYGYTF
TRBJ2-3 NA TRBD1 TRBV5-6 TGTGCCAGCAGCTTGACGGGACAGAGCACAGATACGCAGTATTTT CASSLTGQSTDTQYF
TRBJ2-7 few TRBD1 TRBV30 TGTGCCTGGAGTGTACAGGGGACCTACGAGCAGTACTTC CAWSVQGTYEQYF
TRBJ2-5 NA TRBD2 TRBV7-2 TGTGCCAGCAGCCTCCGGGGGGTACTAGCGGGGAGTCCTGGGACCCAGTACTTC CASSLRGVLAGSPGTQYF
TRBJ2-1 few NA TRBV11-2 TGTGCCAGCAATAGGGAGACACCCTTAACCTACAATGAGCAGTTCTTC CASNRETPLTYNEQFF
TRBJ2-1 few NA TRBV15 TGTGCCACCAGCAGAGATTTGAGGGGGGGAGGCAATGAGCAGTTCTTC CATSRDLRGGGNEQFF
TRBJ1-2 NA NA TRBV28 TGTGCCAGCAGTTTACCCCAGGGCTATGGCTACACCTTC CASSLPQGYGYTF
TRBJ1-6 NA NA TRBV28 TGTGCCAGCAGTTTAATTCAGGATAGCTCCTATAATTCACCCCTCCACTTT CASSLIQDSSYNSPLHF
TRBJ2-2 NA NA TRBV29-1 TGCAGCGTTGTTAGGAACACCGGGGAGCTGTTTTTT CSVVRNTGELFF
TRBJ2-7 NA NA TRBV6-6 TGTGCCAGCAGTCCGACAACCTACGAGCAGTACTTC CASSPTTYEQYF
TRBJ2-1 NA NA TRBV21-1 TGTGCCAGCAGCCTCGAGGCCAATGGGACTCACAATGAGCAGTTCTTC CASSLEANGTHNEQFF
TRBJ1-1 NA NA TRBV30 TGTGCCTGGGTTTACCCGGGACAAGCTATGGGCAAAGCTTTCTTT CAWVYPGQAMGKAFF
TRBJ1-1 NA NA TRBV4-1 TGCGCCAGCAGCCATCCCGGCAGGGTGGACACTGAAGCTTTCTTT CASSHPGRVDTEAFF
TRBJ2-2 NA NA TRBV7-9 TGTGCCAGCAGCTTACAGGGGTCAAACACCGGGGAGCTGTTTTTT CASSLQGSNTGELFF
TRBJ2-1 NA NA TRBV30 TGTGCCTGGATCTCCGGTGAGCAGTTCTTC CAWISGEQFF
TRBJ2-1 NA TRBD1 TRBV18 TGTGCCAGCTCATTCCGGGACAGGGGTTACTACAATGAGCAGTTCTTC CASSFRDRGYYNEQFF
TRBJ1-1 few NA TRBV30 TGTGCCTGGAAGGGCCTCGGCAGTCTCATGAACACTGAAGCTTTCTTT CAWKGLGSLMNTEAFF
TRBJ1-2 few TRBD1 TRBV30 TGTGCCTGGGAGACAGGGGCGTCTTACTATGGCTACACCTTC CAWETGASYYGYTF
TRBJ1-1 few NA TRBV7-2 TGTGCCAGCAGCTCCCGCGTCAACCCCACTGAAGCTTTCTTT CASSSRVNPTEAFF
TRBJ1-2 NA TRBD1 TRBV4-2 TGTGCCAGCAGCCAAGAGGACAGGGGGAACTATGGCTACACCTTC CASSQEDRGNYGYTF
TRBJ1-6 NA NA TRBV15 TGTGCCACCAGCAGAGACAGGAGTTCACCCCTCCACTTT CATSRDRSSPLHF
TRBJ2-5 NA NA TRBV10-3 TGTGCCATCACGTCGGACCTAGAGACCCAGTACTTC CAITSDLETQYF
TRBJ2-7 NA NA TRBV30 TGTGCCTGGAGGGAGGACTTCTCCTACGAGCAGTACTTC CAWREDFSYEQYF
TRBJ1-2 few NA TRBV4-1 TGCGCCAGCAGCCCACGATTCCAAAGCCCGTCTAACTATGGCTACACCTTC CASSPRFQSPSNYGYTF
TRBJ2-2 NA TRBD2 TRBV4-1 TGCGCCAGCAGCCCCGGGGAGCGGGGGGGCCCCGGGGAGCTGTTTTTT CASSPGERGGPGELFF
TRBJ2-3 few TRBD2 TRBV9 TGTGCCAGCAGCTCCCGCGGGGGGCCGGGCACAGATACGCAGTATTTT CASSSRGGPGTDTQYF
TRBJ1-6 NA TRBD1 TRBV14 TGTGCCAGCAGCCAAGAGGGCAGGGGGAATTCACCCCTCCACTTT CASSQEGRGNSPLHF
TRBJ1-2 NA NA TRBV2 TGTGCCAGCAGTGAAGCCCCAGGAGGGGCGCGGGGCTACACCTTC CASSEAPGGARGYTF
TRBJ1-1 few NA TRBV7-9 TGTGCCAGCGGGGAAAACACTGAAGCTTTCTTT CASGENTEAFF
TRBJ2-7 NA NA TRBV29-1 TGCAGCGTGGGTCAAGAGAGCTCCTACGAGCAGTACTTC CSVGQESSYEQYF
TRBJ1-5 NA NA TRBV6-5 TGTGCCAGCAGTTCCTTTCCGACGGATCAGCCCCAGCATTTT CASSSFPTDQPQHF